This TCR beta chain was identified in a study of control samples from healthy donors and cancer patients. TCRdb's table, derived via immunoSEQ multiplex PCR, lists solely in-frame clones and lacks some. The sample includes some 94,000 clones, 85% to 90% seen only once; the top ten take less than 10%. Trimming cost V 1 base and J 1 base, with 16 bases left between them. This CDR3 contains 16 residues. The V gene's germline CDR1 is GTSNPN and CDR2 SVGIG (reference sequence). This sequence joins TRBV30 and TRBJ1-1; no clear D gene. The source of this sequence is a woman in her 50s with colorectal cancer. Sequencing was carried out using PBMCs. This chain's CDR3 is CAWSGVGGRRNTEAFF. The CDR3 coding sequence is TGTGCCTGGAGTGGGGTCGGAGGCCGGAGGAACACTGAAGCTTTCTTT.